The 13 T cell receptor beta chains presented below share a single source sample, sequenced in a study of beta chain features in type 1 diabetes. Notes on the study in general: A moderate, significant TCRB CDR3 shortening appeared in type 1 diabetes across four CD4+ subsets.

Sequenced material consisted of expressed TCRB transcripts (all of the isolated RNA was reverse transcribed). TCRdb's copy holds only in-frame clones and misses some; the assay was immunoSEQ multiplex PCR. The sample shows a few hundred thousand clones, about 14% of them seen only once. The antigens these receptors bind are not known. Specimen: naive CD4+ T cells from blood. These TCRs come from a woman under 30 with type 1 diabetes.

The table lists this clone with a few counts. The chain has TRBV25-1 and TRBJ2-3; a possible D gene is TRBD1 (6 bases). Germline CDR1 MGHDK, CDR2 SYGVNS. This CDR3 spans 14 amino acids. Trimming stripped 5 bases from V and 6 bases from J, with 15 bases between. This CDR3 is CASSQQGSGDTQYF. Written as DNA, the CDR3 is TGTGCCAGCAGTCAACAGGGTAGTGGGGATACGCAGTATTTT.

This clone occurred a few times. Written as DNA, the CDR3 is TGTGCCAGCAGTTACTCCCCACGACAGCTGAACACTGAAGCTTTCTTT. Translation gives CASSYSPRQLNTEAFF. The chain carries TRBV6-6 and TRBJ1-1, with D tentatively TRBD1 (5 bases). Trimming took 0 bases from V and 0 from J, leaving 11 bases between them. The V gene's germline CDR1 is MNHNY and CDR2 SVGAGI (reference sequence). This CDR3 comprises 16 residues.

This clone was seen more than once but under ten times. V usage is TRBV4-3 and J usage is TRBJ1-2; TRBD1 agrees at 9 bases. The V gene end was trimmed by 4 bases and the J gene end by 0 bases; junction bases not matched to a gene: 6. Germline V gene data show CDR1 as LGHNA and CDR2 as YSLEER. The CDR3 is made up of 16 amino acids. The CDR3 reads CASSRGTGSANYGYTF. The CDR3 DNA follows: TGCGCCAGCAGCCGCGGGACAGGGAGCGCTAACTATGGCTACACCTTC.

This clone appeared a few times. The chain uses TRBV5-4 and TRBJ2-4; TRBD2 matches at 9 bases. CDR1 SGHNT and CDR2 YYREEE come from the germline V gene (reference sequence). This CDR3 contains 15 residues. J was trimmed by 7 bases and V by 4 bases; bases with no gene match: 9. The CDR3 is CASSPPGAGGNIQYF. The CDR3, as DNA: TGTGCCAGCAGCCCCCCGGGGGCGGGGGGGAACATTCAGTACTTC.

The chain combines TRBV27 with TRBJ2-5; no reliable D call. Germline V gene data show CDR1 as MNHEY and CDR2 as SMNVEV (reference sequence). The CDR3 sequence is 13 residues long. V lost 5 bases and J lost 2, with 9 bases in between. CDR3 DNA sequence: TGTGCCAGCAGTCCACTGGTACAAGAGACCCAGTACTTC. This gives the protein CASSPLVQETQYF.

This clone was recorded a few times. The rearrangement uses TRBV30 and TRBJ2-1, with TRBD2 matching 10 bases. Germline V lookup: CDR1 GTSNPN, CDR2 SVGIG (reference sequence). The junction had 17 bases not matched to a gene; V was cut back by 4 bases and J by 8 bases. CDR3 size: 17 residues. CDR3 in amino acids: CAWTRPLTSGIGDEQFF. For the CDR3, the DNA is TGTGCCTGGACTCGACCCCTCACTAGCGGGATTGGGGATGAGCAGTTCTTC.

This clone was counted between two and nine times. This chain links TRBV2 with TRBJ2-7; perhaps D is TRBD1 or TRBD2 (5 bases each). The CDR3 length is 14 residues. Germline assignment: CDR1 SNHLY and CDR2 FYNNEI. The V and J ends lost 3 bases and 9 bases respectively, with 18 bases between them. For the CDR3, the DNA is TGTGCCAGCAGTGAGGGAGTGGGCGGGCAGGGGCAGTACGTC. Translation: CASSEGVGGQGQYV.

This clone turned up a few times. The chain has TRBV11-2 and TRBJ2-3, with 9 bases identical to TRBD2. Trimming took 3 bases from V and 2 from J; bases not matched to a gene: 15. CDR1 and CDR2 (germline): SGHAT, FQNNGV. The CDR3 runs to 19 residues. CDR3 in DNA: TGTGCCAGCAGCTTCCTTCGCGGGGGGGACTGGGTCGTCACAGATACGCAGTATTTT. Its translation: CASSFLRGGDWVVTDTQYF.

This clone appeared a single time. Here the CDR3 reads CASSPASGRAPPDTQYF. Here the CDR3 DNA reads TGTGCCAGCTCACCTGCTAGCGGGAGGGCCCCCCCAGATACGCAGTATTTT. The chain employs TRBV18 and TRBJ2-3, with 12 bases that match TRBD2. CDR1 and CDR2 from the germline V gene are KGHSH and LQKENI. The CDR3 extends over 17 amino acids. V was clipped by 3 bases and J by 4 bases; unmatched bases: 8.

This clone turned up a few times. The rearrangement uses TRBV5-6 and TRBJ2-7, with 7 bases that match TRBD2. This CDR3 has 12 residues. The V gene's germline CDR1 is SGHDT and CDR2 YYEEEE. V dropped 7 bases and J dropped 0; count of bases not matched to a gene: 1. In nucleotides, the CDR3 is TGTGCCAGCTCGGGGGGCTCCTACGAGCAGTACGTC. Residues: CASSGGSYEQYV.

This rearrangement joins TRBV28 to TRBJ2-7, with D possibly matching TRBD1 (6 bases). There are 13 residues in the CDR3. Germline values: CDR1 MDHEN, CDR2 SYDVKM. Trimming cost V 8 bases and J 4 bases, with 15 bases left between them. CDR3 sequence (DNA): TGTGCCAGCGGATCACCGGGACATTACGAGCAGTACGTC. This encodes CASGSPGHYEQYV.

This clone was counted between two and nine times. The CDR3 coding sequence is TGTGCCAGCAGCTTGATCGGACAAAACAACTATGGCTACACCTTC. The encoded protein is CASSLIGQNNYGYTF. V is TRBV7-9 and J is TRBJ1-2, with D perhaps matching TRBD1 (5 bases). Deletions cut 3 bases from V and 2 bases from J, with 13 bases between. Germline V lookup: CDR1 SEHNR, CDR2 FQNEAQ (reference sequence). CDR3 length: 15 amino acids.

This rearrangement joins TRBV28 to TRBJ1-1; D may be TRBD1 (6 bases). The CDR3 consists of 14 residues. The germline CDR1 and CDR2 sequences are MDHEN and SYDVKM. Trimming left V 6 bases short and J 6 bases short, with 17 bases between. The CDR3 reads CASSRGGPIPEAFF. CDR3 nucleotide sequence: TGTGCCAGCAGCCGCGGGGGGCCAATCCCTGAAGCTTTCTTT.